This TCR beta chain was captured by sequencing in a study of blood T cell repertoires in COVID-19. Study background: Material from acute and convalescent COVID-19 was sourced from the United States, Italy and Spain. Sources were T cells, B-cell-depleted T cells, or PBMCs; the material itself was cDNA or gDNA.

J was trimmed by 0 bases and V by 6 bases; bases with no gene match: 6. Germline CDR1 is SQVTM and CDR2 is ANQGSEA. The CDR3 is 16 residues long. Clones were sequenced by immunoSEQ multiplex PCR, and TCRdb holds only the in-frame ones, with some missing. This sample has about 130,000 clones, with about 88% found just once. Sequencing was carried out using peripheral blood. The sequence was collected from an elderly woman with acute or convalescent COVID-19. The chain employs TRBV29-1 and TRBJ2-1; 12 bases align to TRBD2. CDR3 DNA sequence: TGCAGCGTCGGACTAGCGGGGAGCGTCTCCTACAATGAGCAGTTCTTC. Translated: CSVGLAGSVSYNEQFF.